This TCR beta chain was identified during a study of CXCR3-negative and CXCR3-positive naive CD8 T cells. Germline V CDR1 and CDR2: MNHEY, SVGAGI. The CDR3 consists of 14 residues. 5' RACE with UMI labels generated the TRB cDNA libraries. Following a re-call of the 5' RACE reads, TCRdb has one entry per CDR3 protein and lacks DNA. The sample table includes approximately 40,000 distinct CDR3 sequences. The sequence came from a human donor in good health. Some clones in this sample may be carry-over from other donors' samples. Sequences were obtained from memory CD8+ T cells from blood. The chain recombines TRBV6-5 with TRBJ2-1; TCRdb returns TRBD1, unconfirmable since there is no DNA. CDR3 amino acids: CASSRRESYNEQFF.